Following are 12 T cell receptor beta chains from one sample sequenced in a study of spatial heterogeneity in lung cancer. Each CDR3 protein gets one entry after TCRdb re-called the 5' RACE reads with MiXCR. Of about 20,000 distinct CDR3 sequences in the sample, 9% to 10% were seen once. Time point here: blood at routine non-recurrence follow-up after resection. Sample: PBMCs, taken at follow-up. The source of these receptors is a female donor with early-stage non-small cell lung cancer.

In its sample, this clonotype was seen many times. This chain connects TRBV27 to TRBJ1-1; possible D gene TRBD1, 6 bases. V gave up 11 bases and J gave up 1 base, with 11 bases separating them. Looked up from germline, CDR1 is MNHEY and CDR2 is SMNVEV (reference sequence). The CDR3 has 12 amino acids. The DNA of the CDR3 is TGTGCCGGGGGGCTGAGGAACACTGAAGCTTTCTTT. Protein product: CAGGLRNTEAFF.

As concerns this clonotype: This may be a read error, as it is one base from a much larger clone. Likely a read error: the CDR3 ends without its conserved phenylalanine or tryptophan. The chain recombines TRBV6-5 with TRBJ2-3, with TRBD1 matching 8 bases. V lost 3 bases and J lost 4; bases outside the gene matches: 12. Germline CDR1 is MNHEY and CDR2 is SVGAGI. The CDR3 runs to 17 residues. The CDR3 spells CASSYSTGGLYADTQYL. CDR3 nucleotide sequence: TGTGCCAGCAGTTATTCCACAGGGGGTCTCTACGCAGATACGCAGTATTTG.

Ten or more counts support this clonotype. The V gene is TRBV2, the J gene TRBJ2-1; 8 nucleotides agree with TRBD1. The ends lost 4 bases at V and 1 base at J; junction bases unmatched: 3. The CDR3 consists of 15 residues. Germline loops: CDR1 SNHLY, CDR2 FYNNEI. CDR3: CASSVDRGSYNEQFF. The DNA for the CDR3 is TGTGCCAGCAGTGTTGACAGGGGATCCTACAATGAGCAGTTCTTC.

This clonotype was seen ten or more times. CDR3 loop: CAISGVGYGYTF. In DNA, the CDR3 is TGTGCCATCAGTGGGGTAGGGTATGGCTACACCTTC. This rearrangement joins TRBV10-3 to TRBJ1-2; no clear D gene. Germline-derived CDR1 and CDR2 are ENHRY and SYGVKD. The CDR3 runs 12 residues. Deletions cut 4 bases from V and 5 bases from J, with 8 bases between.

This clonotype occurred a few times. The rearrangement links TRBV27 to TRBJ2-7; perhaps D is TRBD1 or TRBD2 (6 bases each). Trimming shortened V by 4 bases and J by 5 bases, and 18 bases separated the two germline ends. CDR1 and CDR2 (germline): MNHEY, SMNVEV (reference sequence). The CDR3 totals 15 residues. In DNA, the CDR3 is TGTGCCAGCAGTTCACCACCTCCCGGGGGCCACGAGCAGTACTTC. Translated, it gives CASSSPPPGGHEQYF.

This clonotype was detected ten times or more. The CDR3 DNA follows: TGTGCCAGCACCCCGGGACTAGCGGGACAAGAGCAGTACTTC. The encoded protein is CASTPGLAGQEQYF. The J gene is TRBJ2-7, the V gene TRBV12-3 or TRBV12-4; TRBD2 agrees at 13 bases. This CDR3 is built from 14 residues. Losses at the gene ends were 7 bases for V and 7 bases for J; bases not matched to a gene: 7.

This chain links TRBV5-4 with TRBJ2-3; TRBD2 aligns across 9 bases. Germline V gene lookup returns CDR1 SGHNT and CDR2 YYREEE (reference sequence). The CDR3 runs 16 residues. V dropped 3 bases and J dropped 4; count of bases not matched to a gene: 9. Here the CDR3 reads CASSSYAGGLADTQYF. Written as DNA, the CDR3 is TGTGCCAGCAGCTCTTATGCGGGGGGGCTCGCAGATACGCAGTATTTT.

The chain links TRBV4-1 to TRBJ1-2; TRBD1 agrees at 7 bases. From germline, CDR1 is MGHRA and CDR2 YSYEKL. The V gene end was trimmed by 1 base and the J gene end by 5 bases; junction bases not matched to a gene: 7. CDR3 size: 15 residues. CDR3 DNA sequence: TGCGCCAGCAGCCAAGCCCCAGGGACAGTGTATGGCTACACCTTC. Amino acid sequence: CASSQAPGTVYGYTF.

This clonotype has only a few counts. J is TRBJ2-7 and V is TRBV4-1; D might be TRBD1 (5 bases). The CDR3 covers 14 residues. V lost 1 base and J 0 bases, leaving 7 bases between the germline ends. Germline V gene lookup returns CDR1 MGHRA and CDR2 YSYEKL. Here the CDR3 reads CASSQVTASYEQYF. In DNA form, the CDR3 reads TGCGCCAGCAGCCAAGTGACAGCCTCCTACGAGCAGTACTTC.

This clonotype was seen ten or more times. The V gene is TRBV7-6, the J gene TRBJ2-5, with D possibly called TRBD1 or TRBD2 (6 bases each). The CDR3 contains 15 residues. V was trimmed by 5 bases and J by 5 bases, leaving 18 bases between them. The V gene's germline CDR1 is SGHVS and CDR2 FNYEAQ. CDR3: CASSPRVQGRETQYF. CDR3 DNA: TGTGCCAGCAGCCCGAGAGTCCAGGGGAGGGAGACCCAGTACTTC.

This clonotype was recorded at least ten times. The V call is TRBV19, the J call TRBJ1-1; D might be TRBD1 (6 bases). Germline values: CDR1 LNHDA, CDR2 SQIVND (reference sequence). The CDR3 sequence is 12 residues long. The germline V and J ends were trimmed by 10 bases and 4 bases, with 13 bases remaining between them. The CDR3 here is CANPGAITEAFF. The CDR3 bases are TGTGCCAACCCAGGGGCGATCACTGAAGCTTTCTTT.

There are many counts of this clonotype. V usage is TRBV29-1 and J usage is TRBJ2-1; perhaps TRBD1 as D (5 bases). CDR1 and CDR2 from the germline V gene are SQVTM and ANQGSEA. V lost 6 bases to trimming and J lost 0 bases, with 18 bases between them. CDR3 size: 16 residues. The DNA for the CDR3 is TGCAGCGTCGTCCCGACCCCAGGGTACTCCTACAATGAGCAGTTCTTC. Protein: CSVVPTPGYSYNEQFF.